This T cell receptor beta chain was profiled in a study of T-cell memory formation after mild COVID-19. V lost 4 bases, J lost 0 bases, and 13 bases lay in between. This CDR3 spans 15 amino acids. Germline values: CDR1 SGHVS, CDR2 FQNEAQ. Notes on the study in general: Second-wave clones with a day 37 peak had unconfirmed SARS-CoV-2 specificity.

MiXCR, run by TCRdb on the 5' RACE reads, gives a single entry per CDR3 protein. The sample lists hundreds of thousands of distinct CDR3 sequences; 24% were seen once. This clonotype showed up just a few times. Its antigen is as yet unknown. This receptor was taken from an adult woman who had mild COVID-19 (a few samples of this study predate the infection). Cell type and time point are not known. The chain joins TRBV7-8 to TRBJ2-7; D is perhaps TRBD1 (5 bases). The sequenced sample was PBMCs or a T cell subset sorted from them (not recorded which). CDR3 sequence: CASSSRERDSYEQYF. CDR3 sequence (DNA): TGTGCCAGCAGCTCCAGGGAACGAGACTCCTACGAGCAGTACTTC.